These T cell receptor beta chains were read from a single sample in a study of blood T cell repertoires in COVID-19. The table came from immunoSEQ multiplex PCR; TCRdb's copy has only in-frame clones and leaves some out. The data hold some 530,000 clones, with 88% observed a single time. What was sequenced was PBMCs or T cells enriched from blood (not recorded which). These TCRs come from a woman aged 55 to 70 who had recovered from COVID-19. Each CDR3 is given with its conserved first and last residue. Each record gives: CDR3 DNA, CDR3 protein, V gene, J gene, clone size, CDR3 length, D gene. The D gene is left open where the match is weak. Clone sizes are given selectively: once, few, many, or a class where the clone is expanded.

CDR3 DNA: TGTGCCAGCAGTGGTACTAGCGGGGGGGAGTGCGGGGAGCTGTTTTTT
CDR3 protein: CASSGTSGGECGELFF
V gene: TRBV2
J gene: TRBJ2-2
clone size: .
CDR3 length: 16
D gene: TRBD2

CDR3 DNA: TGTGCCAGCAGCTTGTGGGGGGGAAACAGGGTTCGAGAAAAACTGTTTTTT
CDR3 protein: CASSLWGGNRVREKLFF
V gene: TRBV5-6
J gene: TRBJ1-4
clone size: .
CDR3 length: 17
D gene: .

CDR3 DNA: TGCGCCAGCAAGAAGCGCGGGGGGGAGGATACGCAGTATTTT
CDR3 protein: CASKKRGGEDTQYF
V gene: TRBV4-1
J gene: TRBJ2-3
clone size: once
CDR3 length: 14
D gene: TRBD2

CDR3 DNA: TGTGCCAGCAGCCGGACTAGCGGGGGGGCCCTGAGTTACAATGAGCAGTTCTTC
CDR3 protein: CASSRTSGGALSYNEQFF
V gene: TRBV5-4
J gene: TRBJ2-1
clone size: .
CDR3 length: 18
D gene: TRBD2

CDR3 DNA: TGTGCCAGCAGCTTGGATCAGGGGGCCCAGCCCCAGCATTTT
CDR3 protein: CASSLDQGAQPQHF
V gene: TRBV5-4
J gene: TRBJ1-5
clone size: .
CDR3 length: 14
D gene: TRBD1

CDR3 DNA: TGTGCCAGCAGTGAAAGGGGGGGCGTTCAGCCCCAGCATTTT
CDR3 protein: CASSERGGVQPQHF
V gene: TRBV6-4
J gene: TRBJ1-5
clone size: .
CDR3 length: 14
D gene: .

CDR3 DNA: TGTGCCAGCAGTTTAGTACAGGGGAACTATGGCTACACCTTC
CDR3 protein: CASSLVQGNYGYTF
V gene: TRBV6-6
J gene: TRBJ1-2
clone size: .
CDR3 length: 14
D gene: TRBD1

CDR3 DNA: TGTGCCATCAGTGAGTCCGACTCCGGGACTTTCTATGGCTACACCTTC
CDR3 protein: CAISESDSGTFYGYTF
V gene: TRBV10-3
J gene: TRBJ1-2
clone size: .
CDR3 length: 16
D gene: .

CDR3 DNA: TGTGCCAGCTCTGGGACACCCGAGCAGTACTTC
CDR3 protein: CASSGTPEQYF
V gene: TRBV2
J gene: TRBJ2-7
clone size: .
CDR3 length: 11
D gene: .

CDR3 DNA: TGTGCCAGCAGCTTGGGACTAGCGGGTGGGGCAAATACGCAGTATTTT
CDR3 protein: CASSLGLAGGANTQYF
V gene: TRBV7-9
J gene: TRBJ2-3
clone size: .
CDR3 length: 16
D gene: TRBD2

CDR3 DNA: TGCGCCAGCAGCACAACGGGACAGGGCGCCAGCTCCTATAATTCACCCCTCCACTTT
CDR3 protein: CASSTTGQGASSYNSPLHF
V gene: TRBV5-1
J gene: TRBJ1-6
clone size: few
CDR3 length: 19
D gene: TRBD1

CDR3 DNA: TGTGCCAGTAGATTCGGGGGACAGGGGGCAAATAATTCACCCCTCCACTTT
CDR3 protein: CASRFGGQGANNSPLHF
V gene: TRBV19
J gene: TRBJ1-6
clone size: .
CDR3 length: 17
D gene: TRBD1

CDR3 DNA: TGTGCCAGCAGCCGGACTAGCGAGCACAATGAGCAGTTCTTC
CDR3 protein: CASSRTSEHNEQFF
V gene: TRBV11-2
J gene: TRBJ2-1
clone size: .
CDR3 length: 14
D gene: TRBD2

CDR3 DNA: TGTGCCAGCAGCTTTGGGGCGATAGGAACCTACGAGCAGTACTTC
CDR3 protein: CASSFGAIGTYEQYF
V gene: TRBV5-8
J gene: TRBJ2-7
clone size: once
CDR3 length: 15
D gene: .

CDR3 DNA: TGTGCCAGCAGCCAAGGACAGGGAATCTACCAGCCCCAGCATTTT
CDR3 protein: CASSQGQGIYQPQHF
V gene: TRBV3-1/TRBV3-2
J gene: TRBJ1-5
clone size: once
CDR3 length: 15
D gene: TRBD1

CDR3 DNA: TGTGCCAGCTTCCCGGCAGGGGTGGTTTCGGACACTGAAGCTTTCTTT
CDR3 protein: CASFPAGVVSDTEAFF
V gene: TRBV18
J gene: TRBJ1-1
clone size: .
CDR3 length: 16
D gene: .

CDR3 DNA: TGTGCCAGCAGTGAAGTGGGGGGAAATTCACCCCTCCACTTT
CDR3 protein: CASSEVGGNSPLHF
V gene: TRBV6-1
J gene: TRBJ1-6
clone size: .
CDR3 length: 14
D gene: .

CDR3 DNA: TGCGCCAGAGTAAATCCGCGACAGGGGGCGCGTCCAGCCATGAACACTGAAGCTTTCTTT
CDR3 protein: CARVNPRQGARPAMNTEAFF
V gene: TRBV10-1
J gene: TRBJ1-1
clone size: .
CDR3 length: 20
D gene: TRBD1

CDR3 DNA: TGCGCCAGCAGCTTGGGACAGGGGAGAATGAACACTGAAGCTTTCTTT
CDR3 protein: CASSLGQGRMNTEAFF
V gene: TRBV5-1
J gene: TRBJ1-1
clone size: .
CDR3 length: 16
D gene: TRBD1

CDR3 DNA: TGTGCCAGCAGTCGCGGGGGGGCCGGGGAGCTGTTTTTT
CDR3 protein: CASSRGGAGELFF
V gene: TRBV13
J gene: TRBJ2-2
clone size: .
CDR3 length: 13
D gene: TRBD2

CDR3 DNA: TGCGCCAGCAGCCAAGTCCCATCCTACGAGCAGTACTTC
CDR3 protein: CASSQVPSYEQYF
V gene: TRBV4-1
J gene: TRBJ2-7
clone size: .
CDR3 length: 13
D gene: .

CDR3 DNA: TGTGCCAGCAGCTTAGACAGGGCAGATGATAATTCACCCCTCCACTTT
CDR3 protein: CASSLDRADDNSPLHF
V gene: TRBV13
J gene: TRBJ1-6
clone size: .
CDR3 length: 16
D gene: .

CDR3 DNA: TGTGCCAGCTCACCAAATCGGGGGAACACTGAAGCTTTCTTT
CDR3 protein: CASSPNRGNTEAFF
V gene: TRBV18
J gene: TRBJ1-1
clone size: .
CDR3 length: 14
D gene: .

CDR3 DNA: TGTGCCAGCAGTTATCGGGGCACCGGGGAGCTGTTTTTT
CDR3 protein: CASSYRGTGELFF
V gene: TRBV2
J gene: TRBJ2-2
clone size: .
CDR3 length: 13
D gene: .

CDR3 DNA: TGTGCCAGCAGTGAGGGGGCTACACAAGAGACCCAGTACTTC
CDR3 protein: CASSEGATQETQYF
V gene: TRBV5-4
J gene: TRBJ2-5
clone size: .
CDR3 length: 14
D gene: TRBD1

CDR3 DNA: TGTGCCAGCAGCTTGGTAGCGGGGGGCGGAAGTAATGAGCAGTTCTTC
CDR3 protein: CASSLVAGGGSNEQFF
V gene: TRBV7-6
J gene: TRBJ2-1
clone size: .
CDR3 length: 16
D gene: TRBD2

CDR3 DNA: TGTGCCAGCTCACCAAAGCCAGACAGTAATTCACCCCTCCACTTT
CDR3 protein: CASSPKPDSNSPLHF
V gene: TRBV18
J gene: TRBJ1-6
clone size: .
CDR3 length: 15
D gene: .

CDR3 DNA: TGCGCCAGCGCCCGGGGCGGGGGCCTAAACACCGGGGAGCTGTTTTTT
CDR3 protein: CASARGGGLNTGELFF
V gene: TRBV10-1
J gene: TRBJ2-2
clone size: .
CDR3 length: 16
D gene: .

CDR3 DNA: TGTGCCAGCAGTAAATTCGGGGACAAGGGGGAAAAACTGTTTTTT
CDR3 protein: CASSKFGDKGEKLFF
V gene: TRBV3-1/TRBV3-2
J gene: TRBJ1-4
clone size: .
CDR3 length: 15
D gene: .

CDR3 DNA: TGTGCCAGCAGCCTGGACAGCGCAACTAATGAAAAACTGTTTTTT
CDR3 protein: CASSLDSATNEKLFF
V gene: TRBV7-2
J gene: TRBJ1-4
clone size: .
CDR3 length: 15
D gene: .

CDR3 DNA: TGCAGCGTTGGACAGGGGACGAGCTACACCTTC
CDR3 protein: CSVGQGTSYTF
V gene: TRBV29-1
J gene: TRBJ1-2
clone size: .
CDR3 length: 11
D gene: TRBD1

CDR3 DNA: TGCGCCAGCAGCCCCCTCGGACAGAAGAGGGGCGGAGCTTTCTTT
CDR3 protein: CASSPLGQKRGGAFF
V gene: TRBV5-1
J gene: TRBJ1-1
clone size: .
CDR3 length: 15
D gene: .

CDR3 DNA: TGTGCTAGTGGTTTGGCGACAGGGATCCCCATGAACACTGAAGCTTTCTTT
CDR3 protein: CASGLATGIPMNTEAFF
V gene: TRBV12-5
J gene: TRBJ1-1
clone size: .
CDR3 length: 17
D gene: TRBD1

CDR3 DNA: TGTGCCAGCAGCTTAGTCGGACTAGCGGGGGGGTCCACCGGGGAGCTGTTTTTT
CDR3 protein: CASSLVGLAGGSTGELFF
V gene: TRBV7-2
J gene: TRBJ2-2
clone size: .
CDR3 length: 18
D gene: TRBD2

CDR3 DNA: TGTGCCAGCAGCCAGTGGGACAGCTCCGAACCCCTCCACTTT
CDR3 protein: CASSQWDSSEPLHF
V gene: TRBV4-2
J gene: TRBJ1-6
clone size: .
CDR3 length: 14
D gene: TRBD1

CDR3 DNA: TGTGCCAGCAGTACGCAGGGAACGGTTGGAGAAAAACTGTTTTTT
CDR3 protein: CASSTQGTVGEKLFF
V gene: TRBV6-5
J gene: TRBJ1-4
clone size: few
CDR3 length: 15
D gene: .

CDR3 DNA: TGTGCCAGCAGCTTAGGGACAGCTAACACTGAAGCTTTCTTT
CDR3 protein: CASSLGTANTEAFF
V gene: TRBV7-9
J gene: TRBJ1-1
clone size: .
CDR3 length: 14
D gene: .

CDR3 DNA: TGTGCCAGCAGCTTACCACAGCTAGCCAAAAACATTCAGTACTTC
CDR3 protein: CASSLPQLAKNIQYF
V gene: TRBV7-2
J gene: TRBJ2-4
clone size: .
CDR3 length: 15
D gene: .

CDR3 DNA: TGCGCCAGCAGCCCGGACTATCCCTCGAACACCGGGGAGCTGTTTTTT
CDR3 protein: CASSPDYPSNTGELFF
V gene: TRBV5-1
J gene: TRBJ2-2
clone size: .
CDR3 length: 16
D gene: .

CDR3 DNA: TGTGCCAGCAGTTTAGGGACACAGCATAACACTGAAGCTTTCTTT
CDR3 protein: CASSLGTQHNTEAFF
V gene: TRBV6-2/TRBV6-3
J gene: TRBJ1-1
clone size: .
CDR3 length: 15
D gene: .

CDR3 DNA: TGCGCCAGCAGGCGCTTAGCGGGGGGGACGTACGAGCAGTACTTC
CDR3 protein: CASRRLAGGTYEQYF
V gene: TRBV5-1
J gene: TRBJ2-7
clone size: .
CDR3 length: 15
D gene: TRBD2

CDR3 DNA: TGTGCCAGCACCGAACAGACGGCGAACCAGCCCCAGCATTTT
CDR3 protein: CASTEQTANQPQHF
V gene: TRBV6-5
J gene: TRBJ1-5
clone size: .
CDR3 length: 14
D gene: .

CDR3 DNA: TGTGCCACCAGTGATCCCTTAGACGGGTCTAATTCTCCCCAGCATTTT
CDR3 protein: CATSDPLDGSNSPQHF
V gene: TRBV24-1
J gene: TRBJ1-5
clone size: .
CDR3 length: 16
D gene: .

CDR3 DNA: TGCGCCAGCAGTGAGTCGACGGGGGGCGAGCAGTACTTC
CDR3 protein: CASSESTGGEQYF
V gene: TRBV10-1
J gene: TRBJ2-7
clone size: .
CDR3 length: 13
D gene: TRBD2

CDR3 DNA: TGTGCCTGGAGTGTAGGTGGGCACTCTGGAAACACCATATATTTT
CDR3 protein: CAWSVGGHSGNTIYF
V gene: TRBV30
J gene: TRBJ1-3
clone size: .
CDR3 length: 15
D gene: .

CDR3 DNA: TGTGCCAGTACAGGGGCCAACTATGGCTACACCTTC
CDR3 protein: CASTGANYGYTF
V gene: TRBV6-1
J gene: TRBJ1-2
clone size: once
CDR3 length: 12
D gene: TRBD1

CDR3 DNA: TGTGCCAGCAGTTCAGACCTAGACGGGTCACCCCTCCACTTT
CDR3 protein: CASSSDLDGSPLHF
V gene: TRBV27
J gene: TRBJ1-6
clone size: .
CDR3 length: 14
D gene: .

CDR3 DNA: TGTGCCAGCTCACCAGGGACTCATGGAGTCTATGGCTACACCTTC
CDR3 protein: CASSPGTHGVYGYTF
V gene: TRBV18
J gene: TRBJ1-2
clone size: .
CDR3 length: 15
D gene: .

CDR3 DNA: TGTGCCAGCAGCTCCTTAAGCCTTACGCAGTATTTT
CDR3 protein: CASSSLSLTQYF
V gene: TRBV13
J gene: TRBJ2-3
clone size: once
CDR3 length: 12
D gene: .

CDR3 DNA: TGTGCCAGCAGTTTATTAGCGACAGGGAGCAATCAGCCCCAGCATTTT
CDR3 protein: CASSLLATGSNQPQHF
V gene: TRBV27
J gene: TRBJ1-5
clone size: once
CDR3 length: 16
D gene: TRBD1

CDR3 DNA: TGTGCCAGCAGTTTATCTCCCCCCGGGGGGGCCGGGTCCGGGGAGCTGTTTTTT
CDR3 protein: CASSLSPPGGAGSGELFF
V gene: TRBV27
J gene: TRBJ2-2
clone size: few
CDR3 length: 18
D gene: TRBD2

CDR3 DNA: TGTGCCAGCAGCTTAGATACAGGGATGAACACTGAAGCTTTCTTT
CDR3 protein: CASSLDTGMNTEAFF
V gene: TRBV11-3
J gene: TRBJ1-1
clone size: few
CDR3 length: 15
D gene: .

CDR3 DNA: TGTGCCAGCAGGGGGACAGGAAATTCACCCCTCCACTTT
CDR3 protein: CASRGTGNSPLHF
V gene: TRBV12-3/TRBV12-4
J gene: TRBJ1-6
clone size: .
CDR3 length: 13
D gene: TRBD1

CDR3 DNA: TGTGCCAGCAGTACAGATTCACCCCTCCACTTT
CDR3 protein: CASSTDSPLHF
V gene: TRBV6-2/TRBV6-3
J gene: TRBJ1-6
clone size: .
CDR3 length: 11
D gene: .